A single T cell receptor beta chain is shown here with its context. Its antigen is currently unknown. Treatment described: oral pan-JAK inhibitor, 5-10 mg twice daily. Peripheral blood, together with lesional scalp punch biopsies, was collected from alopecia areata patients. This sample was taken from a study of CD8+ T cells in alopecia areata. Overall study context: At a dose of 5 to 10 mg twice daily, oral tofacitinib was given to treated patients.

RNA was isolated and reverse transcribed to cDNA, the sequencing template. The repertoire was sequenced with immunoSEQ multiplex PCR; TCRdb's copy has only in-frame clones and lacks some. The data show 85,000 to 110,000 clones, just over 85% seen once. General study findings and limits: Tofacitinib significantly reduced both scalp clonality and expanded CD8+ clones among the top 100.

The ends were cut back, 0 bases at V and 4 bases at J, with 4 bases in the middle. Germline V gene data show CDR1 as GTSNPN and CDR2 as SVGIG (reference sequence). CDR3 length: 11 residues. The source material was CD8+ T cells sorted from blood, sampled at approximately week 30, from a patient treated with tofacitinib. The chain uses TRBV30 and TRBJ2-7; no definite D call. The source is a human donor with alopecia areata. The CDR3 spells CAWSVTYEQYF. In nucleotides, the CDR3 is TGTGCCTGGAGTGTAACGTACGAGCAGTACTTC.